This is a list of T cell receptor beta chains from one sample in a study of T cell changes during pregnancy in multiple sclerosis. This table comes from immunoSEQ multiplex PCR, and its TCRdb copy is limited to in-frame clones, with some not included. The data show roughly 44,000 clones, 88% seen once. The specimen comprised CD8+ T cells from peripheral blood mononuclear cells, sampled after pregnancy. These receptors were collected from a female donor in good health, enrolled as a control in a pregnancy study. The CDR3 runs from the conserved cysteine through the conserved F or W. D genes are given only for firm matches. The listing skips clone size in some rows; elsewhere it reads once, few, many or a size class.

clone_size j_call d_call v_call cdr3_length cdr3_aa cdr3_nt
. TRBJ1-2 . TRBV5-6 14 CASSLGRPPDGYTF TGTGCCAGCAGCTTGGGCAGGCCTCCCGATGGCTACACCTTC
. TRBJ2-7 . TRBV6-1 10 CASSAREQYF TGTGCCAGCAGTGCGCGCGAGCAGTACTTC
. TRBJ1-1 . TRBV7-6 19 CASSLFFGERVNMNTEAFF TGTGCCAGCAGCTTATTTTTTGGGGAGAGGGTGAACATGAACACTGAAGCTTTCTTT
. TRBJ1-2 . TRBV14 16 CASSQDRGTWQEGYTF TGTGCCAGCAGCCAGGATAGGGGGACCTGGCAGGAAGGCTACACCTTC
. TRBJ1-2 TRBD1 TRBV25-1 17 CASSPPRTGGTNYGYTF TGTGCCAGCAGTCCCCCCCGGACAGGGGGAACTAACTATGGCTACACCTTC
. TRBJ1-6 . TRBV7-9 12 CASSFIDSPLHF TGTGCCAGCAGCTTTATCGATTCACCCCTCCACTTT
once TRBJ2-1 . TRBV6-4 15 CASSDSGGGLGEQFF TGTGCCAGCAGTGACTCAGGGGGGGGCCTCGGTGAGCAGTTCTTC
few TRBJ2-4 . TRBV10-1 16 CASREGAPLAKNIQYF TGCGCCAGCAGGGAGGGGGCACCTCTAGCCAAAAACATTCAGTACTTC
. TRBJ1-4 . TRBV13 13 CASSRGTNEKLFF TGTGCCAGCTCCCGGGGGACGAATGAAAAACTGTTTTTT
. TRBJ2-7 . TRBV27 14 CASSPGRSSYEQYF TGTGCCAGCAGTCCCGGAAGGAGCTCCTACGAGCAGTACTTC
once TRBJ2-3 TRBD2 TRBV4-3 16 CASSQRTSGGTDTQYF TGCGCCAGCAGCCAACGGACTAGCGGGGGGACAGATACGCAGTATTTT
. TRBJ1-6 TRBD1 TRBV9 17 CASSSGQGEWYNSPLHF TGTGCCAGCAGCTCAGGACAGGGGGAGTGGTATAATTCACCCCTCCACTTT
. TRBJ2-1 TRBD2 TRBV28 14 CASSLKLAGGSQFF TGTGCCAGCAGTTTAAAGCTAGCGGGGGGTTCGCAGTTCTTC
. TRBJ2-7 . TRBV11-2 12 CASSLSPYEQYF TGTGCCAGCAGCTTATCCCCATACGAGCAGTACTTC
. TRBJ1-2 TRBD1 TRBV7-9 16 CASSPPPGQGISGYTF TGTGCCAGCAGCCCCCCCCCGGGACAGGGAATCTCTGGCTACACCTTC
. TRBJ2-1 TRBD1 TRBV15 15 CATKTETGGFNEQFF TGTGCCACCAAAACCGAGACAGGGGGCTTTAATGAGCAGTTCTTC
. TRBJ2-5 . TRBV7-9 13 CASSQGGRETQYF TGTGCCAGCAGTCAGGGCGGTAGAGAGACCCAGTACTTC
. TRBJ1-5 . TRBV4-2 16 CASSQAEGRLNQPQHF TGTGCCAGCAGCCAGGCCGAGGGCAGGCTCAATCAGCCCCAGCATTTT
. TRBJ1-6 . TRBV4-3 14 CASSPSGLTSPLHF TGCGCCAGCAGCCCCTCCGGATTGACATCACCCCTCCACTTT
. TRBJ1-1 TRBD1 TRBV28 15 CASSRGQAINTEAFF TGTGCCAGCAGTCGCGGACAGGCGATTAACACTGAAGCTTTCTTT
. TRBJ2-1 . TRBV7-8 11 CASSFDYEQFF TGTGCCAGCAGCTTTGACTATGAGCAGTTCTTC
. TRBJ2-2 TRBD1 TRBV12-5 12 CASGTGGGELFF TGTGCTAGTGGTACAGGGGGCGGGGAGCTGTTTTTT
. TRBJ2-3 . TRBV7-9 15 CASSPTQRFTDTQYF TGTGCCAGCAGTCCAACGCAGCGGTTCACAGATACGCAGTATTTT
. TRBJ2-6 . TRBV11-2 17 CASSSGQTYSGANVLTF TGTGCCAGCAGCTCTGGACAGACTTACTCTGGGGCCAACGTCCTGACTTTC
. TRBJ1-2 . TRBV7-9 15 CASRAGERSIYGYTF TGTGCCAGCAGGGCCGGGGAGAGATCTATCTATGGCTACACCTTC
. TRBJ2-1 TRBD1 TRBV28 16 CASSPPGQGGSDEQFF TGTGCCAGCAGCCCCCCAGGACAGGGGGGCAGCGATGAGCAGTTCTTC